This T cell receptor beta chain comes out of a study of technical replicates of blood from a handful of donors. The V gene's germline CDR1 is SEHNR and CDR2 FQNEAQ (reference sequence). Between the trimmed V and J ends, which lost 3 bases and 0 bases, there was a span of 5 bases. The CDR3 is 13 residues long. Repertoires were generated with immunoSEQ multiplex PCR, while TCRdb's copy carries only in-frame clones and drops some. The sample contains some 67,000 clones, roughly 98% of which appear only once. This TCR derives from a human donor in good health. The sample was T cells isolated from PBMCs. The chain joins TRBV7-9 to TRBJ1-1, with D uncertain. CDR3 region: CASSFDLNTEAFF. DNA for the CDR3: TGTGCCAGCAGCTTCGACTTGAACACTGAAGCTTTCTTT.